This T cell receptor beta chain derives from a study of post-analysis software for immune sequencing data. Study background: Progressive-relapsing, secondary progressive and relapsing-remitting multiple sclerosis were among the disease courses included.

This clonotype has only a few counts. What it binds is not known. Unique molecular identifiers were built into the TCR beta cDNA libraries. TCRdb reprocessed the PCR reads via MiXCR and lists one record per CDR3 protein. This repertoire shows around 200,000 distinct CDR3 sequences, roughly 28% found once; its top ten account for around 3.7%. V shed 2 bases and J shed 4 bases, with 11 bases lying between them. This CDR3 region has 14 residues. The germline gives CDR1 MDHEN, CDR2 SYDVKM. Study results and caveats: Among roughly 5 TRBV segments more frequent in patients than controls were TRBV5-6, TRBV5-1 and TRBV20-1. Clustering by F measure revealed strong co-clustering among samples prepared together in one batch.

This chain connects TRBV28 to TRBJ1-2; no clear D gene. This sequence originates from a girl aged 2-17 years with multiple sclerosis. The specimen sequenced was blood. The CDR3 sequence: CASSLRVPFYGYTF. The CDR3 nucleotides are TGTGCCAGCAGTTTAAGAGTCCCTTTCTATGGCTACACCTTC.